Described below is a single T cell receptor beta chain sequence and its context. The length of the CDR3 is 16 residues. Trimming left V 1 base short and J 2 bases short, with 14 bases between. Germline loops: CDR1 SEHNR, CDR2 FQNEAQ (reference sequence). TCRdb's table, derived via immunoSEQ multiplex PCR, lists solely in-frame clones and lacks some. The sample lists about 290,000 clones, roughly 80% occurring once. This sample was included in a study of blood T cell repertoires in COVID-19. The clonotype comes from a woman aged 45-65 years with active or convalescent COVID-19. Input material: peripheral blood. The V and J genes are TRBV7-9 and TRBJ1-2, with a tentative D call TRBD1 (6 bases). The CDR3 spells CASSLGLWTDNYGYTF. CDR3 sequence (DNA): TGTGCCAGCAGCTTAGGGTTGTGGACAGACAACTATGGCTACACCTTC. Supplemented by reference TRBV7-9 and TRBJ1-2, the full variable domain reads DTGVSQNPRHKITKRGQNVTFRCDPISEHNRLYWYRQTLGQGPEFLTYFQNEAQLEKSRLLSDRFSAERPKGSFSTLEIQRTEQGDSAMYLCASSLGLWTDNYGYTFGSGTRLTVV.